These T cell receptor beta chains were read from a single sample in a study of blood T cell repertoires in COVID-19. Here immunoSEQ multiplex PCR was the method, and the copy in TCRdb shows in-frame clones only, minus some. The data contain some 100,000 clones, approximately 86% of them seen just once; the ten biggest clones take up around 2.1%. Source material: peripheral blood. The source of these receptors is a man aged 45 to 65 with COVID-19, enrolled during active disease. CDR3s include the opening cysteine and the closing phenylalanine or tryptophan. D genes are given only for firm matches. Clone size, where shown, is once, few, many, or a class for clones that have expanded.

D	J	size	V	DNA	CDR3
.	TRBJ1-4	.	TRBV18	TGTGCCAGCTCGCCCACAGGGACATCGAATAATGAAAAACTGTTTTTT	CASSPTGTSNNEKLFF
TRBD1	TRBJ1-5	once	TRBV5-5	TGTGCCAGCAGCCCAAGGGTGGGGACAGGGGACATTCAGCCCCAGCATTTT	CASSPRVGTGDIQPQHF
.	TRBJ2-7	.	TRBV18	TGTGCCAGCTCCAATACTAGCTACGAGCAGTACTTC	CASSNTSYEQYF
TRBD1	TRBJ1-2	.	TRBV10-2	TGCGCCAGCAGTGAGTCGGGGACAGGGGCCCTCTATGAGCCCTATGGCTACACCTTC	CASSESGTGALYEPYGYTF
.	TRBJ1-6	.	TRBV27	TGTGCCAGCAGTTTAGCCCTCCAGGGACGGGGGAATTCACCCCTCCACTTT	CASSLALQGRGNSPLHF
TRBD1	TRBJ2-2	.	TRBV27	TGTGCCAGCAGTTCGACAGGGGGGTTGAACACCGGGGAGCTGTTTTTT	CASSSTGGLNTGELFF
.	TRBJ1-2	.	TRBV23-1	TGCGCCAGCAGTCATTTAGGATACGGTCCGTTGGGGGGACTATTTAACTATGGCTACACCTTC	CASSHLGYGPLGGLFNYGYTF
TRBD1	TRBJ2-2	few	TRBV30	TGTGCCTGGAGTGTACGGGACAGGGACACCGGGGAGCTGTTTTTT	CAWSVRDRDTGELFF
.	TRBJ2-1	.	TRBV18	TGTGCCAGCTTACAAGAGCGCTCCTACAATGAGCAGTTCTTC	CASLQERSYNEQFF
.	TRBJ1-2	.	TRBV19	TGTGCCAGTAGTAAGAACGGTGATTATGGCTACACCTTC	CASSKNGDYGYTF
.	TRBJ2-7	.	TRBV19	TGTGCCAGTAGTAAGCAGGGAACCTACGAGCAGTACTTC	CASSKQGTYEQYF
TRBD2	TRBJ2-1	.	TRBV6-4	TGTGCCAGCAGTCCGGGACTAGCAGCCCTGGGTGAGCAGTTCTTC	CASSPGLAALGEQFF
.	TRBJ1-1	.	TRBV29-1	TGCAGCTCCTCGGGAAACACTGAAGCTTTCTTT	CSSSGNTEAFF
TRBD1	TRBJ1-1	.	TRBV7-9	TGTGCCAGCAGCTCCAGGGGGCGAGGGAACACTGAAGCTTTCTTT	CASSSRGRGNTEAFF
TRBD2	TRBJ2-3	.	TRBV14	TGTGCCAGCAGCCACAGCCGACTAGCAACAGATACGCAGTATTTT	CASSHSRLATDTQYF
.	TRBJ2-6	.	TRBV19	TGTGCCAGTAGTATCGGCGGGAACTCTGGGGCCAACGTCCTGACTTTC	CASSIGGNSGANVLTF
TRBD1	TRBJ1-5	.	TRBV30	TGTGCCTGGAGTCGGGACAGGGGGCGTCAGCCCCAGCATTTT	CAWSRDRGRQPQHF
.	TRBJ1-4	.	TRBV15	TGTGCCACCAGCAGAGAAGGGGGGGCTAATGAAAAACTGTTTTTT	CATSREGGANEKLFF
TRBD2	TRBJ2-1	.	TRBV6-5	TGTGCCAGCAGTTACCCTGGGAGGGATGAGCAGTTCTTC	CASSYPGRDEQFF
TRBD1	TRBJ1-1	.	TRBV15	TGTGCCACCAGCAACAGGGGGAACACTGAAGCTTTCTTT	CATSNRGNTEAFF
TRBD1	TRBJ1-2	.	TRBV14	TGTGCCAGCAGCCACGACGTGGAGGGGGCATTAGGCTACACCTTC	CASSHDVEGALGYTF
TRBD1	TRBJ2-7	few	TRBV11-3	TGTGCCAGCAGCTACGGGACAGGTCCGTCCTACGAGCAGTACTTC	CASSYGTGPSYEQYF
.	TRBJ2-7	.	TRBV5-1	TGCGCCAGCAGTTCAGGCTTATTCTACGAGCAGTACTTC	CASSSGLFYEQYF
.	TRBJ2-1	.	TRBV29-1	TGCAGCGTTGATAACACCGTTTCCTACAATGAGCAGTTCTTC	CSVDNTVSYNEQFF
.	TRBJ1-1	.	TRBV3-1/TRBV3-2	TGTGCCAGCAGCCAAGAAAGGAGGACTGAAGCTTTCTTT	CASSQERRTEAFF
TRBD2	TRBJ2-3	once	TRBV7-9	TGTGCCAGCAGCCGGACTAGCGGGGGGACAGATACGCAGTATTTT	CASSRTSGGTDTQYF
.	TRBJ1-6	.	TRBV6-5	TGTGCCAGCAGTTACTTAGGTGGACAGACTAATTCACCCCTCCACTTT	CASSYLGGQTNSPLHF
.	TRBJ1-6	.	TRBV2	TGTGCCAGCACCGGGGAGAGGGATTCACCCCTCCACTTT	CASTGERDSPLHF
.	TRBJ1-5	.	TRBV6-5	TGTGCCAGCAGTTGGGGGGGCAATCAGCCCCAGCATTTT	CASSWGGNQPQHF
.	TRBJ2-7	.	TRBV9	TGTGCCAGCAGCGTAGGAGATTCCGAGCAGTACTTC	CASSVGDSEQYF
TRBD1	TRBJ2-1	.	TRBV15	TGTGCCACCAGCAGACCCGGGACAGGGGGTAGGAATGAGCAGTTCTTC	CATSRPGTGGRNEQFF
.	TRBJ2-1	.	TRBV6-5	TGTGCCAGCAGACCCACAGGGGGGGCCAGTGAGCAGTTCTTC	CASRPTGGASEQFF
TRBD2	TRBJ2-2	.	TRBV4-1	TGCGCCAGCAGCCAAGGAGGACTAGCGGGGGTTGGGACCGGGGAGCTGTTTTTT	CASSQGGLAGVGTGELFF
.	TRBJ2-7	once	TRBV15	TGTGCCACCAGCAGAGGGCAGGGCGTCGAGCAGTACTTC	CATSRGQGVEQYF
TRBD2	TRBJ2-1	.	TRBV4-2	TGTGCCAGCAGCCAAGATCGGGATAGCGGGGTTTCCTACAATGAGCAGTTCTTC	CASSQDRDSGVSYNEQFF
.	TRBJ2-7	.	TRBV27	TGTGCCAGCAGTTTATCGGAGGCGGCGGGGCACGAGCAGTACTTC	CASSLSEAAGHEQYF
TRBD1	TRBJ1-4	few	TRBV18	TGTGCCAGCTCACTAGGACAGGCCACAACTAATGAAAAACTGTTTTTT	CASSLGQATTNEKLFF
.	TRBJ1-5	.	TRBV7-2	TGTGCCAGCAGCTTAGCGCGGGGGCTCCATAGCAATCAGCCCCAGCATTTT	CASSLARGLHSNQPQHF
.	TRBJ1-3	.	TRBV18	TGTGCCAGCTCACCAGGGAGCTCTGGAAACACCATATATTTT	CASSPGSSGNTIYF
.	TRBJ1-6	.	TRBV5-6	TGTGCCAGCAGCTTTATTCGGGATTTTTCACCCCTCCACTTT	CASSFIRDFSPLHF
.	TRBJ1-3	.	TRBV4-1	TGCGCCAGCAGCCAAGATAGCCGCCCCTCTGGAAACACCATATATTTT	CASSQDSRPSGNTIYF
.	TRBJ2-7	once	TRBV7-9	TGTGCCAGCAGCTTAGCGAGGAGGACGGGGGAAGGGGTTCACGAGCAGTACTTC	CASSLARRTGEGVHEQYF
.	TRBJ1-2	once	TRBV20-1	TGCAGTGCTAGTCCCCTCGACAGCCTCTATGGCTACACCTTC	CSASPLDSLYGYTF
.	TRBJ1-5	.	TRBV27	TGTGCCAGCAGTTATTCCGGGGTTGATCCTCAGCCCCAGCATTTT	CASSYSGVDPQPQHF